The sequence of this T cell receptor (beta chain) was determined in a study of identical twins. Findings and limits, study-wide: The models systematically underestimated how much out-of-frame TCR alpha was shared in monozygotic twins. Conclusions were based on cross-sectional statistical analysis, without following the same donors.

CDR1 and CDR2 from the germline V gene are LGHDT and YNNKEL (reference sequence). V trimming: 9 bases; J trimming: 3 bases; junction bases outside the gene matches: 6. The CDR3 spans 13 residues. Worth noting for this clonotype: Its antigen is as yet unknown.

Among all donors, each was a healthy Caucasian. Carrying unique molecular identifiers, the cDNA also gained a universal primer site through template switching. TCRdb re-derived calls from the 5' RACE reads in MiXCR, one entry per CDR3 protein. The table records some 1,700,000 distinct CDR3 sequences, about 32% of them present only once. The sequence came from a newborn girl in good health. The sequencing input was cord blood. V is TRBV3-1 and J is TRBJ1-1; TRBD1 aligns across 8 bases. The CDR3, as DNA: TGTGCCAGTTCCAGGGGGCACGACACTGAAGCTTTCTTT. It translates to CASSRGHDTEAFF.